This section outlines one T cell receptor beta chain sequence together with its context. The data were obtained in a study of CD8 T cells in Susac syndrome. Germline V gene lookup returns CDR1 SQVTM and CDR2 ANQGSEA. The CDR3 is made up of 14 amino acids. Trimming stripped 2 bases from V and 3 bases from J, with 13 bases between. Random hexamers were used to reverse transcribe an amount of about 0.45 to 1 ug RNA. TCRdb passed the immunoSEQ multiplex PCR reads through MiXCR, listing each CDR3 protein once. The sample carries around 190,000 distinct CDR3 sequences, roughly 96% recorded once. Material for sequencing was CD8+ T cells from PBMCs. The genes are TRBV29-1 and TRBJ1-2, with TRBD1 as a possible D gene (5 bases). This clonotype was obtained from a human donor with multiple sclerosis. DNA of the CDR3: TGCAGCGTTGAAAAGAGACAGTTTGACTATGGCTACACCTTC. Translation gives CSVEKRQFDYGYTF.